These 20 T cell receptor beta chains originate from one sample sequenced in a study of shared clonotypes between healthy human individuals. TCRdb's table, derived via immunoSEQ multiplex PCR, lists solely in-frame clones and lacks some. This table holds more than 2 million clones, around 95% found once. Sequencing was performed on naive CD4+ T cells sorted from blood. This sample's subset: CD45RA+ positively selected. The receptor set was obtained from a man aged 18 to 30 in good health.

The genes are TRBV18 and TRBJ2-7; D gene unclear. The V end lost 2 bases, the J end lost 7 bases, and 12 bases lay between the germline ends. Germline assignment: CDR1 KGHSH and CDR2 LQKENI. The CDR3 runs 13 residues. The CDR3 protein is CASSPIAANEQYF. In DNA, the CDR3 is TGTGCCAGCTCACCAATCGCGGCGAATGAGCAGTACTTC.

The V call is TRBV5-1, the J call TRBJ1-4, with D perhaps TRBD1 (5 bases). The CDR3 contains 13 residues. Trimming took off 4 bases at V and 8 bases at J, with 12 bases between the two ends. The germline gives CDR1 SGHRS, CDR2 YFSETQ. The CDR3 bases are TGCGCCAGCAGCACCGGGACCGCGGAAAAACTGTTTTTT. It is translated as CASSTGTAEKLFF.

The V and J genes are TRBV30 and TRBJ2-3, with unresolved D. The ends were cut back, 4 bases at V and 8 bases at J, with 13 bases in the middle. This CDR3 has 12 residues. Looked up from germline, CDR1 is GTSNPN and CDR2 is SVGIG (reference sequence). This chain's CDR3 is CAWMPSFATQYF. DNA for the CDR3: TGTGCCTGGATGCCTAGTTTTGCTACGCAGTATTTT.

The CDR3 DNA follows: TGTGCCAGCAGTGACTCGTTAACTGAAGCTTTCTTT. It specifies CASSDSLTEAFF. V gene TRBV2 combines with J gene TRBJ1-1; D unclear. The germline V gene encodes CDR1 SNHLY and CDR2 FYNNEI. CDR3 length equals 12 residues. V shed 3 bases and J shed 5 bases, with 7 bases lying between them.

This chain connects TRBV5-8 to TRBJ1-3, with D uncertain. The length of the CDR3 is 15 residues. The germline gives CDR1 SGHTS, CDR2 YDEGEE. V gave up 0 bases and J gave up 1 base, with 8 bases separating them. For the CDR3, the DNA is TGTGCCAGCAGCTTGGATTATGGGTCTGGAAACACCATATATTTT. Its protein product is CASSLDYGSGNTIYF.

CDR3 DNA sequence: TGTGCCAGCAGCGAATACAGGGTCGGCGAGCAGTACTTC. The encoded protein is CASSEYRVGEQYF. The V and J genes are TRBV9 and TRBJ2-7; TRBD1 is a possible D gene (6 bases). The CDR3 loop spans 13 amino acids. Trimming stripped 3 bases from V and 6 bases from J, with 13 bases between. Looked up from germline, CDR1 is SGDLS and CDR2 is YYNGEE. Full variable domain (outside the CDR3, taken from reference TRBV9 and TRBJ2-7): DSGVTQTPKHLITATGQRVTLRCSPRSGDLSVYWYQQSLDQGLQFLIQYYNGEERAKGNILERFSAQQFPDLHSELNLSSLELGDSALYFCASSEYRVGEQYFGPGTRLTVT.

V and J are TRBV30 and TRBJ2-7; D is undetermined. The germline V gene has CDR1 GTSNPN and CDR2 SVGIG (reference sequence). The CDR3 runs to 12 residues. V was trimmed by 3 bases and J by 1 base, leaving 7 bases between them. CDR3 loop: CAWRGRSYEQYF. CDR3 DNA sequence: TGTGCCTGGAGGGGCAGATCCTACGAGCAGTACTTC.

The chain carries TRBV15 and TRBJ2-5; D is possibly TRBD1 or TRBD2 (5 bases each). This CDR3 comprises 17 residues. V was cut by 0 bases and J by 5 bases, with 19 bases left in between. CDR1 LNHNV and CDR2 YYDKDF come from the germline V gene (reference sequence). CDR3: CATSRDLRDRRKETQYF. The DNA for the CDR3 is TGTGCCACCAGCAGAGATCTACGGGACCGGCGCAAGGAGACCCAGTACTTC.

DNA for the CDR3: TGTGCCAGCAGCTTAGCGGGACAGGGTTCACCCCTCCACTTT. It translates to CASSLAGQGSPLHF. V gene TRBV7-9 combines with J gene TRBJ1-6; TRBD1 aligns across 9 bases. Germline values: CDR1 SEHNR, CDR2 FQNEAQ (reference sequence). V dropped 0 bases and J dropped 9; count of bases not matched to a gene: 0. The CDR3 extends over 14 amino acids.

This chain joins TRBV10-3 and TRBJ2-5; the D is unclear. The DNA end lines up better with TRBJ2-7; the J call may be wrong. This CDR3 region has 12 residues. Germline CDR1 and CDR2: ENHRY and SYGVKD. CDR3 in amino acids: CAISESAYEQYF. CDR3 coding DNA: TGTGCCATCAGTGAGTCTGCCTACGAGCAGTACTTC.

The CDR3 is CASSIIAGKSSYNEQFF. CDR3 nucleotides: TGTGCCAGCAGCATCATAGCGGGAAAGAGCTCCTACAATGAGCAGTTCTTC. V usage is TRBV5-6 and J usage is TRBJ2-1, with 8 positions matching TRBD2. V shed 4 bases and J 0 bases; nucleotides not matched to a gene: 9. CDR3 length equals 17 residues. The germline V gene encodes CDR1 SGHDT and CDR2 YYEEEE. Looking up the rest from reference TRBV5-6 and TRBJ2-1 gives the full variable domain: DAGVTQSPTHLIKTRGQQVTLRCSPKSGHDTVSWYQQALGQGPQFIFQYYEEEERQRGNFPDRFSGHQFPNYSSELNVNALLLGDSALYLCASSIIAGKSSYNEQFFGPGTRLTVL.

The chain joins TRBV7-2 to TRBJ2-3; 11 positions agree with TRBD1. The CDR3 runs 15 residues. Trimming cost V 1 base and J 4 bases; bases outside gene matches: 1. Per germline, CDR1 SGHTA and CDR2 FQGNSA. The CDR3 is CASSLVGQGADTQYF. CDR3 DNA sequence: TGTGCCAGCAGCTTAGTGGGACAGGGGGCAGATACGCAGTATTTT.

V is TRBV2 and J is TRBJ2-7; a possible D gene is TRBD2 (6 bases). In germline, CDR1 is SNHLY, CDR2 FYNNEI. The CDR3 length is 14 residues. V lost 10 bases and J 3 bases, leaving 19 bases between the germline ends. CDR3 bases: TGTGCCACCGCACTGGGGAGGTCCGACTACGAGCAGTACTTC. Its protein is CATALGRSDYEQYF.

The chain couples TRBV18 to TRBJ2-2; tentative D call: TRBD1 (5 bases). Germline loops: CDR1 KGHSH, CDR2 LQKENI. V lost 2 bases, J lost 5 bases, and 12 bases lay in between. The CDR3 runs to 15 residues. The CDR3 reads CASSPFRAETGELFF. In nucleotides, the CDR3 is TGTGCCAGCTCACCATTCAGGGCGGAAACCGGGGAGCTGTTTTTT.

The genes are TRBV5-1 and TRBJ1-1, with 11 nucleotides matching TRBD1. Germline-derived CDR1 and CDR2 are SGHRS and YFSETQ. Trimming took 3 bases from V and 3 from J; bases not matched to a gene: 10. This CDR3 region has 17 residues. The CDR3 DNA sequence: TGCGCCAGCAGCTCCCGGACAGGGGGCGCTGGGGACACTGAAGCTTTCTTT. Translated, it gives CASSSRTGGAGDTEAFF.

This chain links TRBV28 with TRBJ1-5, with a weak D call TRBD1 (5 bases). The germline CDR1 and CDR2 sequences are MDHEN and SYDVKM. V was pared by 6 bases and J by 2 bases, with 14 bases between. The CDR3 runs 15 residues. The CDR3 nucleotides are TGTGCCAGCAGCAGGGCCGTGAACGGCAATCAGCCCCAGCATTTT. This gives the protein CASSRAVNGNQPQHF.

The chain has TRBV7-3 and TRBJ2-6, with 7 bases that match TRBD1. CDR3 length: 18 amino acids. The germline gives CDR1 SGHTA, CDR2 FQGTGA. Trimming removed 5 bases from V and 0 bases from J; junction bases left unmatched: 10. CDR3 in DNA: TGTGCCAGCAGCCCCAGACAGGGAGTTAGCTCTGGGGCCAACGTCCTGACTTTC. Protein product: CASSPRQGVSSGANVLTF.

The V gene is TRBV30, the J gene TRBJ2-7; D is possibly TRBD1 (7 bases). The germline V and J ends were trimmed by 5 bases and 8 bases, with 19 bases remaining between them. CDR1 is GTSNPN and CDR2 is SVGIG in the germline V gene (reference sequence). The CDR3 loop spans 13 amino acids. The CDR3 reads CAWAGQTAAQQYF. CDR3 sequence (DNA): TGTGCCTGGGCGGGACAGACTGCGGCTCAGCAGTACTTC.

The chain recombines TRBV5-1 with TRBJ2-3; 12 bases fit TRBD2. Germline-derived CDR1 and CDR2 are SGHRS and YFSETQ. Trimming took 4 bases from V and 7 from J; bases not matched to a gene: 10. The CDR3 contains 16 residues. CDR3 DNA sequence: TGCGCCAGCAGCACGACCGGGACTAGCGGGTCATATACGCAGTATTTT. Translated: CASSTTGTSGSYTQYF.

The chain couples TRBV2 to TRBJ2-2, with D uncertain. CDR3 size: 15 residues. V lost 3 bases and J 2 bases, leaving 10 bases between the germline ends. The germline V gene encodes CDR1 SNHLY and CDR2 FYNNEI. The CDR3 DNA sequence: TGTGCCAGCAGTGACGGCGGAAAAAACACCGGGGAGCTGTTTTTT. Residues: CASSDGGKNTGELFF.